This TCR beta chain came from a study of blood T cell repertoires in COVID-19. Study-wide context: Both acute and convalescent COVID-19 samples were obtained from the United States, Italy and Spain. Sources were T cells, B-cell-depleted T cells, or PBMCs; the material itself was cDNA or gDNA.

As originally analysed: Amplified reference gene primers provided the basis for estimating nucleated cell counts. TCRdb keeps only in-frame clones here, not all; method: immunoSEQ multiplex PCR. D and trimming come from the DNA, and the V and J calls and clone size come from that table. The sample includes about 48,000 clones, roughly four fifths of them seen just once. V lost 1 base and J lost 1, with 14 bases in between. CDR1 is SEHNR, CDR2 FQNEAQ, per germline (reference sequence). The CDR3 is 17 residues long. This sequence was found in a middle-aged man with acute or convalescent COVID-19. Material for sequencing was peripheral blood. The chain has TRBV7-9 and TRBJ1-5; D is possibly TRBD1 (5 bases). In DNA form, the CDR3 reads TGTGCCAGCAGCTTAGACCTCTTCAAGGGGAGCAATCAGCCCCAGCATTTT. The encoded protein is CASSLDLFKGSNQPQHF.